Described below is a single T cell receptor beta chain sequence and its context. This clonotype has a single count. Its antigen remains undetermined. The record has no base qualities; no much larger clone is one base away. One read yields weak evidence. This entry comes from a study of vaccination and CD4 T cells after COVID-19 (dated by TCRdb to about 2022). For the study in its entirety: SARS-CoV-2 positivity had been established in the convalescent patients by nasal swab PCR, and mild disease was recorded in roughly 10 of these patients and severe disease in one. Participants received two doses of either the Pfizer-BioNTech BNT162b2 vaccine (n=8) or the Moderna mRNA-1273 vaccine (n=2). Six males and four females were included in the convalescent cohort, with two Hispanic individuals, seven Caucasians, two Asians and one multiracial person represented. The spike-specific CD4+ TCR repertoire was compared before and after mRNA vaccination in approximately 9 COVID-19 convalescent patients and several infection-naive healthy vaccine recipients. Overlapping spike peptide pools from SARS-CoV-2 and from the common cold coronaviruses HCoV-NL63, HCoV-OC43 and HCoV-229E were used as culture stimuli. Control cultures received a CEFX viral epitope pool as the positive control, an HIV-1 Nef peptide pool as the negative control, or no peptide. Post-COVID blood samples were collected from convalescent patients a median of approximately 93 days after diagnosis, with a range of about 30 to 161 days. Post-vaccine blood samples were obtained a median of approximately 70 days after the second vaccine dose, with a range of roughly 13 to 250 days.

Receptor libraries were prepared by PCR. TCR sequencing of DNA from cultured CD4+ T cells used the Oncomine TCR Beta short-read assay at the Johns Hopkins FTIC core. The QIAamp micro DNA kit was used to extract genomic DNA from the cultured CD4+ T cells. Oncomine TCR Beta libraries from cultured CD4+ T cells were pooled with unique dual indexes and sequenced on an Illumina iSeq 100. The authors' analysis ran thus. Non-productive sequences were filtered out, and CDR3s that did not start with C, did not end with F or W, or were shorter than 7 amino acids were discarded. The MANAFEST web application identified antigen-specific clonotypes by comparing peptide-stimulated wells against reference wells and other culture wells. Positive clones required FDR below 0.05, an odds ratio above 5, and productive frequency above 0.1% in at least two of three replicate wells. A clonotype was classed as cross-reactive if the clonotype showed significant expansion both in SARS-CoV-2 spike wells and in at least one common cold coronavirus spike condition. Levenshtein distances (stringdist) and unrooted phylogenetic trees (ape) in R version 3.6.1 were used to assess CDR3 homology. TCRdb's own reprocessing of the public reads used fastp at Q25 and MiXCR and kept productive beta chains. Identical CDR3 protein sequences are pooled into one entry, listed with their most common genes and DNA. The V and J calls and clone size come from TCRdb's table, not from the authors' own analysis. This sample gives approximately 11,000 distinct CDR3 sequences in total; around 78% of them show up just once. Roughly 7.5% of the sample goes to the ten largest clones.

What the research found in general, with its limitations: Only a relatively small number of convalescent patients were included in the study, and early timepoints following natural infection were not analyzed. Among the post-vaccine SARS-CoV-2-reactive clones in convalescent patients, a median about 86% showed up only after vaccination, which suggests vaccine-specific priming. Nearly all vaccine-specific clones in convalescent patients (304 of 307) were mono-reactive for SARS-CoV-2 spike rather than cross-reactive with common cold coronaviruses. Although the median number of SARS-CoV-2-reactive clonotypes went up from some 23 after infection to more than 30 after vaccination, the increase was not significant.

The sample's treatment or condition label, decoded: roughly nine-day PBMC culture with coronavirus spike peptide pools or control peptides (ViraFEST assay). The study used the ViraFEST assay, which expanded antigen-specific T cells with peptide pools and then identified expanded clonotypes by TCR sequencing. The convalescent patients' positive SARS-CoV-2 PCR tests were from March to December 2020, which was before the Alpha, Beta and Delta variants emerged in the United States. Each well held 1.5 million to 2.5 million PBMCs cultured with approximately 9.2 ug/ml peptide pools in IMDM containing roughly 5% human AB serum and around 9 IU/ml IL-2. Half of the culture medium was replaced with fresh IL-2-containing medium on days 3 and 7. CD4+ T cells were isolated after around ten days of culture through negative selection using the EasySep CD4+ T cell isolation kit. PBMCs were separated from whole blood using Ficoll-Paque Plus gradient centrifugation and then either used fresh or cryopreserved at -140C. Each culture condition was generally run in triplicate wells.

The clonotype comes from a human donor who had recovered from COVID-19. Specimen: CD4+ T cells from blood, cultured in vitro.

The CDR3 reads as follows: CTVPGGFGVYTEAFF. The bases are TGCACAGTACCTGGAGGGTTCGGGGTATACACTGAAGCTTTCTTT. The chain couples TRBV20-1 to TRBJ1-1; too little of a D gene remains to name it. According to the germline V gene (reference sequence), CDR1 reads DFQATT and CDR2 reads SNEGSKA. From the cysteine up to the phenylalanine, the CDR3 has a length of 15 residues. The retained sequence is limited to the CDR3, 45 bases, with the frame set at the first base.